Sequencing of this T cell receptor (beta chain) was carried out in a study of cytomegalovirus exposure and HLA in healthy donors. As for the study in general: The platform used for the 120 validation repertoires matched that of the 666 first-cohort repertoires, a later analysis reported. Findings and limits, study-wide: Diagnosis of cytomegalovirus status made by the classifier reportedly showed high specificity and sensitivity. In vitro testing confirmed a few CMV-associated chains as specific for CMV antigens.

The donors were members of the approximately 120-subject validation cohort (separate from the roughly 670-subject first cohort). The CDR3 length is 17 residues. Germline assignment: CDR1 LGHNA and CDR2 YSLEER. V lost 0 bases, J lost 5 bases, and 17 bases lay in between. Only in-frame clones appear in the TCRdb table, and some are missing; sequencing was by immunoSEQ multiplex PCR. This table holds about 280,000 clones, approximately 90% found once. Worth noting for this clone: The antigen remains undetermined.

The sequence derives from a woman between 18 and 29 years old in good health and CMV-seronegative. The chain is built from TRBV4-3 and TRBJ2-4, with a tentative D call TRBD1 (6 bases). Sequencing was done on a sample of PBMCs. CDR3 nucleotide sequence: TGCGCCAGCAGCCAAGAAATCGGGACATGGCAGGAAAACATTCAGTACTTC. It yields the protein CASSQEIGTWQENIQYF.